The 16 T cell receptor beta chains below come from one sample, sequenced in a study of blood T cell repertoires in COVID-19. Libraries were prepared by immunoSEQ multiplex PCR; TCRdb keeps only in-frame clonotypes and omits some of them. The sample includes 70,000 to 100,000 clones, just over 85% of them seen just once. What was sequenced was peripheral blood. These receptors were obtained from a woman between 70 and 85 years old with acute or convalescent COVID-19.

In its sample, this clone was seen once. This specimen includes other DNA sequences encoding the same CDR3. This chain connects TRBV29-1 to TRBJ1-5; 7 nucleotides line up with TRBD1. Losses at the gene ends were 6 bases for V and 2 bases for J; bases not matched to a gene: 4. The CDR3 extends over 13 amino acids. Per the germline V gene, CDR1 is SQVTM and CDR2 is ANQGSEA. This chain's CDR3 is CSVADRGNQPQHF. The CDR3 DNA follows: TGCAGCGTCGCCGACAGGGGCAATCAGCCCCAGCATTTT.

V and J are TRBV19 and TRBJ2-2, with D tentatively TRBD2 (7 bases). The CDR3 sequence is 14 residues long. CDR1 is LNHDA and CDR2 is SQIVND in the germline V gene (reference sequence). V lost 8 bases and J lost 1, with 11 bases in between. CDR3: CASWGGLNTGELFF. In DNA, the CDR3 is TGTGCCAGTTGGGGGGGCTTGAACACCGGGGAGCTGTTTTTT.

The V and J genes are TRBV3-1 (or the pseudogene TRBV3-2) and TRBJ1-3, with 10 bases fitting TRBD1. Per the germline V gene, CDR1 is LGHDT and CDR2 is YNNKEL (reference sequence). This CDR3 is 16 amino acids long. J gave up 2 bases and V 4 bases, and 5 bases lay outside the gene matches. The chain's CDR3 is CASSLGTGEAGNTIYF. Here the CDR3 DNA reads TGTGCCAGCAGCCTGGGGACAGGGGAGGCTGGAAACACCATATATTTT.

The rearrangement uses TRBV4-1 and TRBJ2-7, with D tentatively TRBD1 (6 bases). This CDR3 contains 16 residues. V was shortened by 0 bases and J by 0 bases, with 12 bases between the two germline ends. Germline lookup yields CDR1 MGHRA and CDR2 YSYEKL. CDR3 in DNA: TGCGCCAGCAGCCAAGATCCCCCGGACAGCTCCTACGAGCAGTACTTC. Translation: CASSQDPPDSSYEQYF.

The V call is TRBV18, the J call TRBJ1-2; D gene uncertain. Trimming removed 4 bases from V and 4 bases from J, with 10 bases in between. The CDR3 is made up of 13 amino acids. Germline V CDR1 and CDR2: KGHSH, LQKENI. CDR3 nucleotide sequence: TGTGCCAGCTCACTAGATACAGTCTATGGCTACACCTTC. Translating it yields CASSLDTVYGYTF.

V is TRBV20-1 and J is TRBJ2-3; no clear D. CDR3 length equals 15 residues. Germline CDR1 and CDR2: DFQATT and SNEGSKA (reference sequence). V was cut by 3 bases and J by 0 bases, with 13 bases left in between. The CDR3 nucleotides read TGCAGTGCTAGTCCGGAGACCCACAGCACAGATACGCAGTATTTT. It specifies CSASPETHSTDTQYF.

The gene calls are TRBV5-1 and TRBJ1-1, with D perhaps TRBD1 (6 bases). The germline V gene encodes CDR1 SGHRS and CDR2 YFSETQ. With 0 bases removed from V and 7 bases from J, the gap between germline ends came to 19 bases. The CDR3 extends over 16 amino acids. The CDR3 spells CASSLDREVFAGEAFF. DNA of the CDR3: TGCGCCAGCAGCTTGGACAGGGAAGTGTTTGCGGGTGAAGCTTTCTTT.

The chain combines TRBV5-1 with TRBJ2-1; 7 nucleotides match TRBD2. The junction had 4 bases not matched to a gene; V was cut back by 0 bases and J by 4 bases. Germline V gene sequence: CDR1 SGHRS, CDR2 YFSETQ. The CDR3 totals 15 residues. CDR3: CASSLESGIYNEQFF. CDR3 DNA: TGCGCCAGCAGCTTGGAAAGCGGGATTTACAATGAGCAGTTCTTC.

CDR3 DNA: TGCGCCAGCAGCCTCAGGCCCTCAAAGGCTGCTAGCGGGAGCTACGAGCAGTACTTC. Translated, it gives CASSLRPSKAASGSYEQYF. The V call is TRBV4-1, the J call TRBJ2-7, with 10 nucleotides matching TRBD2. Germline trimming cut 4 bases from V and 3 bases from J; bases unmatched to any gene: 18. The V gene's germline CDR1 is MGHRA and CDR2 YSYEKL. The CDR3 spans 19 residues.

The rearrangement joins TRBV3-1 (or the pseudogene TRBV3-2) to TRBJ2-1, with 9 nucleotides matching TRBD1. There are 16 residues in the CDR3. Trimming at V came to 2 bases and at J to 5 bases, leaving 7 bases not matched to a gene. Germline V gene data show CDR1 as LGHDT and CDR2 as YNNKEL (reference sequence). CDR3 in DNA: TGTGCCAGCAGCCAACAGAAGACAGGGGGGGACAATGAGCAGTTCTTC. The encoded protein is CASSQQKTGGDNEQFF.

In its sample, this clone was seen once. The rearrangement uses TRBV5-4 and TRBJ2-2; TRBD1 agrees at 9 bases. This CDR3 region has 16 residues. V was clipped by 4 bases and J by 5 bases; unmatched bases: 9. Germline V CDR1 and CDR2: SGHNT, YYREEE (reference sequence). This CDR3 is CASSGGTGLGTGELFF. The CDR3 DNA is TGTGCCAGCAGCGGAGGGACAGGGCTGGGGACCGGGGAGCTGTTTTTT.

The chain couples TRBV11-3 to TRBJ2-1, with 13 bases identical to TRBD2. CDR3 length: 16 residues. Germline CDR1 and CDR2: SGHNT and YENEEA. The junction had 8 bases not matched to a gene; V was cut back by 6 bases and J by 6 bases. The CDR3 bases are TGTGCCAGCAGTCAAGGGACTAGCGGGGTCTTCAATGAGCAGTTCTTC. Protein: CASSQGTSGVFNEQFF.

This sequence joins TRBV2 and TRBJ2-7; 7 bases are shared with TRBD2. CDR3 length equals 16 residues. Germline V gene sequence: CDR1 SNHLY, CDR2 FYNNEI. After removal of 7 bases from V and 0 bases from J, the junction contained 12 bases not matched to a gene. CDR3 sequence: CASKEWRGISSYEQYF. CDR3 nucleotides: TGTGCCAGCAAGGAATGGCGGGGGATAAGCTCCTACGAGCAGTACTTC. Full variable domain (rest looked up from reference TRBV2 and TRBJ2-7): EPEVTQTPSHQVTQMGQEVILRCVPISNHLYFYWYRQILGQKVEFLVSFYNNEISEKSEIFDDQFSVERPDGSNFTLKIRSTKLEDSAMYFCASKEWRGISSYEQYFGPGTRLTVT.

The chain links TRBV9 to TRBJ2-7, with 7 bases that match TRBD2. The trim removed 3 bases at V and 2 bases at J, leaving 5 bases unmatched. Germline V lookup: CDR1 SGDLS, CDR2 YYNGEE. This CDR3 is 14 amino acids long. The CDR3 reads CASSAGTNPYEQYF. CDR3 sequence (DNA): TGTGCCAGCAGCGCAGGGACTAATCCCTACGAGCAGTACTTC.

V usage is TRBV18 and J usage is TRBJ2-7, with TRBD2 identical over 14 bases. CDR1 is KGHSH and CDR2 is LQKENI in the germline V gene. The CDR3 is made up of 17 amino acids. V lost 2 bases and J lost 1; bases outside the gene matches: 4. CDR3 bases: TGTGCCAGCTCACCAGGGACTAGCGGGAGTCGATCCTACGAGCAGTACTTC. It translates to CASSPGTSGSRSYEQYF.

CDR3 sequence: CASSDRQGWGKLFF. CDR3 nucleotides: TGTGCCAGCAGCGATCGACAGGGTTGGGGAAAACTGTTTTTT. The chain joins TRBV6-5 to TRBJ1-4; 7 bases align to TRBD1. The ends lost 6 bases at V and 10 bases at J; junction bases unmatched: 11. The germline V gene encodes CDR1 MNHEY and CDR2 SVGAGI. The CDR3 covers 14 residues.